The 27 T cell receptor beta chains listed next were all sequenced from one sample in a study of shared clonotypes between healthy human individuals. Sequenced by immunoSEQ multiplex PCR; TCRdb stores in-frame clones only, minus some. The sample shows some 530,000 clones, about 84% of them seen only once. Material: PBMCs. The receptor source for this set is a woman aged 40 to 50 in good health. Some clones in this sample may be carry-over from other donors' samples.

This rearrangement joins TRBV11-1 to TRBJ2-7, with 12 positions matching TRBD2. Trimming at V came to 3 bases and at J to 2 bases, leaving 5 bases not matched to a gene. There are 16 residues in the CDR3. Germline assignment: CDR1 SGHAT and CDR2 FQDESV (reference sequence). The CDR3 loop is CASSLTRLAGAYEQYF. The CDR3 DNA sequence: TGTGCCAGCAGCTTGACAAGACTAGCGGGGGCCTACGAGCAGTACTTC.

The chain combines TRBV5-1 with TRBJ1-2; 7 positions agree with TRBD1. The CDR3 sequence is 14 residues long. Trimming removed 1 base from V and 4 bases from J; junction bases left unmatched: 4. CDR1 is SGHRS, CDR2 YFSETQ, per germline. CDR3 nucleotides: TGCGCCAGCAGCTTGTGGGACAGCCTCTATGGCTACACCTTC. The encoded protein is CASSLWDSLYGYTF.

J is TRBJ2-7 and V is TRBV5-4, with 7 bases aligning to TRBD1. This CDR3 is built from 15 residues. The J segment lost 4 bases and the V segment lost 4 bases, leaving 11 bases of the junction unmatched. Germline CDR1 reads SGHNT; CDR2 reads YYREEE (reference sequence). The CDR3 DNA follows: TGTGCCAGCAGCGTCTCCCCGGGACAGCAATACGAGCAGTACTTC. The encoded protein is CASSVSPGQQYEQYF.

The rearrangement links TRBV5-1 to TRBJ2-1; 10 bases fit TRBD2. Trimming at V came to 0 bases and at J to 5 bases, leaving 5 bases not matched to a gene. Germline CDR1 SGHRS, CDR2 YFSETQ. This CDR3 has 16 amino acids. CDR3 nucleotides: TGCGCCAGCAGCTTGGTCCTAGCGGGAGCCCACAATGAGCAGTTCTTC. It specifies CASSLVLAGAHNEQFF.

This sequence joins TRBV28 and TRBJ2-1, with TRBD2 matching over 10 bases. The CDR3 consists of 14 residues. Unmatched junction bases numbered 4, after V lost 6 bases and J lost 5 bases. Germline V gene data show CDR1 as MDHEN and CDR2 as SYDVKM. CDR3 coding DNA: TGTGCCAGCAGGAGCGGGAGGGCCGACAATGAGCAGTTCTTC. This encodes CASRSGRADNEQFF.

This clone was seen only once. V and J are TRBV7-8 and TRBJ2-7, with D unresolved. The CDR3 spans 15 residues. Trimming cost V 1 base and J 0 bases, with 10 bases left between them. Germline CDR1 reads SGHVS; CDR2 reads FQNEAQ. CDR3 nucleotide sequence: TGTGCCAGCAGCTTAGAGTCTTACCCCTCCTACGAGCAGTACTTC. Protein sequence: CASSLESYPSYEQYF.

This clone was seen ten or more times. The sample contains more than one DNA sequence encoding this CDR3. The chain carries TRBV6-4 and TRBJ2-6; weak D call: TRBD1 (5 bases). This CDR3 is 15 amino acids long. Germline V gene data show CDR1 as MRHNA and CDR2 as SNTAGT. V lost 2 bases to trimming and J lost 0 bases, with 5 bases between them. CDR3 nucleotide sequence: TGTGCCAGCAGTGACGACAGCTCTGGGGCCAACGTCCTGACTTTC. This encodes CASSDDSSGANVLTF.

V and J are TRBV9 and TRBJ2-1; D not certain. Germline CDR1 and CDR2: SGDLS and YYNGEE. The CDR3 contains 16 residues. V was trimmed by 0 bases and J by 4 bases, leaving 14 bases between them. The CDR3 sequence is CASSVDGRVRYNEQFF. CDR3 nucleotide sequence: TGTGCCAGCAGCGTAGATGGTCGAGTTCGTTACAATGAGCAGTTCTTC.

In the case of this clone: This is likely an artifact of a read error, given a far larger clone one base away. Distinct nucleotide sequences in the sample also encode this CDR3. V is TRBV6-1 and J is TRBJ2-7, with a possible D match to TRBD1 (6 bases). The CDR3 totals 15 residues. CDR1 and CDR2 (germline): MNHNS, SASEGT. The CDR3 DNA follows: TGTGCCAGCAGTGAACGACAGGACCACTCCTACGAGCAGTACTTT. Protein: CASSERQDHSYEQYF.

V gene TRBV19 combines with J gene TRBJ2-1; 10 bases agree with TRBD2. After removal of 3 bases from V and 8 bases from J, the junction contained 10 bases not matched to a gene. This CDR3 is built from 16 residues. CDR1 is LNHDA and CDR2 is SQIVND in the germline V gene (reference sequence). CDR3 sequence (DNA): TGTGCCAGTAGTATGGGACTAGCGTTGGATAGGGATGAGCAGTTCTTC. It yields the protein CASSMGLALDRDEQFF.

The CDR3 reads CASSRDRADTQYF. The CDR3 DNA reads as TGTGCCAGCAGCCGGGACAGGGCAGATACGCAGTATTTT. The V gene is TRBV4-2, the J gene TRBJ2-3; TRBD1 agrees at 9 bases. Per germline, CDR1 LGHNA and CDR2 YNFKEQ. CDR3 length: 13 amino acids. Trimming took 4 bases from V and 4 from J; bases not matched to a gene: 0.

In regard to this clone: A much larger clonotype is one base distant, so this may be a read error. The same CDR3 arises from other DNA sequences in this sample as well. V is TRBV7-3 and J is TRBJ2-1; 15 positions agree with TRBD2. This CDR3 is 16 amino acids long. Germline loops: CDR1 SGHTA, CDR2 FQGTGA. The V segment lost 4 bases and the J segment 7 bases; nucleotides outside the gene matches: 5. This CDR3 is CASSYGLAGGRNEQFF. In DNA, the CDR3 is TGTGCCAGCAGCTATGGACTAGCGGGAGGGCGGAATGAGCAGTTCTTC.

This clone has ten or more counts. The chain employs TRBV5-4 and TRBJ2-2; a weak D match, TRBD2 (6 bases). CDR3 length: 15 residues. CDR1 SGHNT and CDR2 YYREEE come from the germline V gene (reference sequence). Trimming pared 4 bases from V and 3 bases from J, leaving 13 bases between. The CDR3 spells CASSRGTRDTGELFF. The CDR3 bases are TGTGCCAGCAGCCGAGGGACTCGAGACACCGGGGAGCTGTTTTTT.

For this clone: A far larger clone is one base from this, pointing to a likely read error. This chain joins TRBV29-1 and TRBJ2-1; D is undetermined. V was trimmed by 6 bases and J by 9 bases, leaving 18 bases between them. Germline V CDR1 and CDR2: SQVTM, ANQGSEA. The CDR3 totals 13 residues. The CDR3, as DNA: TGCAGCGTCGTTGCGTCTCTGGTGGGTGAGCAGTTCTTC. Translation gives CSVVASLVGEQFF.

The V and J genes are TRBV5-5 and TRBJ2-7, with D unresolved. The CDR3 runs to 13 residues. Trimming pared 1 base from V and 2 bases from J, leaving 7 bases between. Germline V gives CDR1 SGHKS, CDR2 YYEKEE (reference sequence). DNA of the CDR3: TGTGCCAGCAGCTTGCCTAACACCTACGAGCAGTACTTC. It is translated as CASSLPNTYEQYF.

The chain uses TRBV7-2 and TRBJ2-3, with D uncertain. The V and J ends lost 5 bases and 5 bases respectively, with 17 bases between them. The CDR3 sequence is 15 residues long. Per germline, CDR1 SGHTA and CDR2 FQGNSA. CDR3 sequence: CASSPTGQRLDTQYF. The CDR3 region has the DNA TGTGCCAGCAGCCCCACCGGTCAGAGACTAGATACGCAGTATTTT.

Remarks on this clone: This probably arose from a read error, given a far larger clone one base away. The chain recombines TRBV2 with TRBJ1-5; no firm D call. Trimming removed 6 bases at V and 0 bases at J, with 9 bases between. Per the germline V gene, CDR1 is SNHLY and CDR2 is FYNNEI. The CDR3 is 14 amino acids. Written as DNA, the CDR3 is TGTGCCAGCAGCTGCGGATATAGCAATCAGCCCCAGCATTTT. The encoded protein is CASSCGYSNQPQHF.

The chain employs TRBV28 and TRBJ2-7, with D perhaps assigned TRBD1 or TRBD2 (6 bases each). This CDR3 contains 14 residues. Germline V lookup: CDR1 MDHEN, CDR2 SYDVKM. Deletions cut 2 bases from V and 4 bases from J, with 12 bases between. CDR3 protein: CASSLRGEAYEQYF. The CDR3 DNA reads TGTGCCAGCAGTTTAAGGGGGGAGGCATACGAGCAGTACTTC.

This clone has a count of ten or more. In DNA, the CDR3 is TGTGCCAGCAGCCCCCAACAGGGCGGGACTTTCTACGAGCAGTACTTC. This encodes CASSPQQGGTFYEQYF. V and J are TRBV7-2 and TRBJ2-7; tentatively, D is TRBD1 or TRBD2 (6 bases each). Trimming cost V 5 bases and J 3 bases, with 20 bases left between them. The CDR3 is 16 amino acids. Germline V lookup: CDR1 SGHTA, CDR2 FQGNSA. The variable domain in full, with the rest retrieved from reference TRBV7-2 and TRBJ2-7, is GAGVSQSPSNKVTEKGKDVELRCDPISGHTALYWYRQSLGQGLEFLIYFQGNSAPDKSGLPSDRFSAERTGGSVSTLTIQRTQQEDSAVYLCASSPQQGGTFYEQYFGPGTRLTVT.

V gene TRBV5-6 combines with J gene TRBJ1-2; a possible D gene is TRBD1 (5 bases). The CDR3 spans 14 residues. Germline CDR1 SGHDT, CDR2 YYEEEE. Between the trimmed V and J ends, which lost 1 base and 3 bases, there was a span of 10 bases. CDR3 coding DNA: TGTGCCAGCAGCTTGCCAGGAGGGGACTATGGCTACACCTTC. Its protein is CASSLPGGDYGYTF.

Many counts were recorded for this clone. This sequence joins TRBV7-9 and TRBJ2-7; the D is unclear. CDR1 is SEHNR, CDR2 FQNEAQ, per germline (reference sequence). The CDR3 spans 12 residues. V was shortened by 4 bases and J by 4 bases, with 8 bases between the two germline ends. In nucleotides, the CDR3 is TGTGCCAGCAGCTCCCTATTATACGAGCAGTACTTC. Translation gives CASSSLLYEQYF.

This chain uses TRBV11-1 with TRBJ2-7; 8 positions match TRBD2. There are 14 residues in the CDR3. After removal of 0 bases from V and 4 bases from J, the junction contained 2 bases not matched to a gene. Germline loops: CDR1 SGHAT, CDR2 FQDESV (reference sequence). CDR3 DNA sequence: TGTGCCAGCAGCTTAGCTGGCGGGAGGTACGAGCAGTACTTC. Translated, it gives CASSLAGGRYEQYF.

In regard to this clone: A far larger clone is one nucleotide away, so this likely arose from a read error. Other nucleotide sequences in the sample specify the same CDR3. The J gene is TRBJ1-3, the V gene TRBV5-1; 10 nucleotides line up with TRBD1. Germline values: CDR1 SGHRS, CDR2 YFSETQ. The CDR3 covers 16 residues. For the CDR3, the DNA is TGCGCCAGCAGCTCGACCGGGACAGGGGAAGGAAACACAATATATTTT. Protein: CASSSTGTGEGNTIYF. The full variable domain, completed using reference TRBV5-1 and TRBJ1-3, is KAGVTQTPRYLIKTRGQQVTLSCSPISGHRSVSWYQQTPGQGLQFLFEYFSETQRNKGNFPGRFSGRQFSNSRSEMNVSTLELGDSALYLCASSSTGTGEGNTIYFGEGSWLTVV.

The chain employs TRBV6-5 and TRBJ1-5, with D unclear. This CDR3 spans 14 amino acids. The ends were cut back, 6 bases at V and 1 base at J, with 10 bases in the middle. Germline-derived CDR1 and CDR2 are MNHEY and SVGAGI. CDR3 nucleotides: TGTGCCAGCAGCCCCTGGCAGAGCAATCAGCCCCAGCATTTT. Its protein product is CASSPWQSNQPQHF.

This sequence joins TRBV30 and TRBJ2-7, with D uncertain. The CDR3 has 11 amino acids. Trimming shortened V by 0 bases and J by 6 bases, and 6 bases separated the two germline ends. CDR1 is GTSNPN and CDR2 is SVGIG in the germline V gene (reference sequence). CDR3 in DNA: TGTGCCTGGAGTGTAATTTCCGAGCAGTACTTC. Protein: CAWSVISEQYF.

The chain carries TRBV2 and TRBJ1-4, with 8 nucleotides matching TRBD1. This CDR3 has 12 amino acids. Trimming at V came to 10 bases and at J to 7 bases, leaving 5 bases not matched to a gene. Per the germline V gene, CDR1 is SNHLY and CDR2 is FYNNEI. DNA of the CDR3: TGTGCCATCCAGGGGGCTGGTGAAAAACTGTTTTTT. Translating it yields CAIQGAGEKLFF.

This rearrangement joins TRBV7-3 to TRBJ2-1; the D gene is possibly TRBD1 (7 bases). Germline V gene data show CDR1 as SGHTA and CDR2 as FQGTGA. V was trimmed by 2 bases and J by 5 bases, leaving 13 bases between them. The CDR3 contains 15 residues. The CDR3 reads CASSLGGTVDNEQFF. The DNA for the CDR3 is TGTGCCAGCAGCTTAGGCGGGACAGTAGACAATGAGCAGTTCTTC.